The source of this T cell receptor beta chain is a study of T-cell memory formation after mild COVID-19. This clonotype was detected a few times. Compared with germline, one end of the junction differs, possibly owing to a read error. TCRdb reprocessed the 5' RACE reads via MiXCR and lists one record per CDR3 protein. The sample yields roughly 320,000 distinct CDR3 sequences, 25% to 30% seen once. This TCR derives from an adult woman who had mild COVID-19 (a few samples of this study predate the infection). Cell type and time point are not known. The material sequenced was PBMCs or a T cell subset sorted from them (not recorded which).

CDR3 sequence reads: CASSLRLAGGVVNF. The DNA for the CDR3 is TGTGCCAGCAGCTTACGACTAGCGGGAGGCGTGGTGAACTTC. The chain recombines TRBV7-2 with TRBJ2-4, with 13 bases that match TRBD2. The germline gives CDR1 SGHTA, CDR2 FQGNSA. This CDR3 comprises 14 residues.